Listed below are T cell receptor beta chains from one sample, sequenced in a study of chemoradiotherapy in HPV16-positive cancers. Assay used: immunoSEQ multiplex PCR; TCRdb lists only in-frame clones, some missing. The top ten clones hold approximately 5% of a sample with some 32,000 clones, about 87% of them seen once. Sequencing used blood, obtained from a patient who underwent chemoradiotherapy. Source of these receptors: a human donor with HPV-associated anogenital cancer. CDR3s include the opening cysteine and the closing phenylalanine or tryptophan. The D gene is left open where the match is weak. Size is omitted from some rows. Given values are once, few, many or a class for expanded clones.

j_call v_call d_call clone_size cdr3_nt cdr3_aa
TRBJ2-5 TRBV7-2 TRBD2 - TGTGCCAGCAGCGGACGACTAGCGGGAGAGACCCAGTACTTC CASSGRLAGETQYF
TRBJ2-2 TRBV28 - - TGTGCCACCAGGGGGGATGGAGGCAGGGGAGGTACCGGGGAGCTGTTTTTT CATRGDGGRGGTGELFF
TRBJ1-1 TRBV7-2 - - TGTGCCAGCAGCTTACAATCAGGAGCGAACACTGAAGCTTTCTTT CASSLQSGANTEAFF
TRBJ2-2 TRBV10-3 TRBD1 - TGTGCCATCAGTGCCAAGAGGGACAGGGCGCCCGGGGAGCTGTTTTTT CAISAKRDRAPGELFF
TRBJ1-1 TRBV4-1 TRBD1 - TGCGCCAGCAGACAGGGGGAGTACACTGAAGCTTTCTTT CASRQGEYTEAFF
TRBJ2-2 TRBV6-5 - - TGTGCCAGCAGTTACTATGTGGGCCCCTTCACCGGGGAGCTGTTTTTT CASSYYVGPFTGELFF
TRBJ1-2 TRBV7-8 - - TGTGCCAGCAGCTCAAACTCTCAGGGGCGCGGCTACACCTTC CASSSNSQGRGYTF
TRBJ2-7 TRBV5-4 - - TGTGCCAGCAGCTTGGGGGCACAGCAGTACTTC CASSLGAQQYF
TRBJ1-6 TRBV4-1 - few TGCGCCAGCAGCCAAGATTGGGGGGGGAATTCACCCCTCCACTTT CASSQDWGGNSPLHF
TRBJ2-3 TRBV5-1 - - TGCGCCAGCAGCTTGGGTACAAACTCTGAGACGCAGTATTTT CASSLGTNSETQYF
TRBJ1-1 TRBV7-2 TRBD1 - TGTGCCAGCAGCTTAAACAGGGGTACGGTCACTGAAGCTTTCTTT CASSLNRGTVTEAFF
TRBJ1-1 TRBV2 TRBD1 - TGTGCCAGCAGTTTAGGACAGGGGACTGAAGCTTTCTTT CASSLGQGTEAFF
TRBJ2-7 TRBV2 TRBD1 - TGTGCCAGCAGTGATCCCCAAAATTCCGGGACAGCTGAGCACGAGCAGTACTTC CASSDPQNSGTAEHEQYF
TRBJ1-1 TRBV6-5 - once TGTGCCAGCACTCAGAAGGGGGAATTCGGGGAAGCTTTCTTT CASTQKGEFGEAFF
TRBJ1-1 TRBV25-1 - - TGTGCCAGCAGTGAATATTTCGGGCAGGGTCTGGAGAACACTGAAGCTTTCTTT CASSEYFGQGLENTEAFF
TRBJ2-7 TRBV28 - - TGTGCCAGCAGTCCTGGACCTCTGAAGGCCTACGAGCAGTACTTC CASSPGPLKAYEQYF
TRBJ1-1 TRBV5-4 - - TGTGCCAGCAGCCGGGCGGGGAACACTGAAGCTTTCTTT CASSRAGNTEAFF
TRBJ2-3 TRBV11-2 - - TGTGCCAGCAGCCTACTAGCTAGTATGGGCAGCACAGATACGCAGTATTTT CASSLLASMGSTDTQYF
TRBJ2-1 TRBV27 - - TGTGCCAGCAGTTTATCGGGACCCCAAATCAACGAGCAGTTCTTC CASSLSGPQINEQFF
TRBJ1-4 TRBV2 TRBD1 - TGTGCCAGCAGTGAAAGACAGGGAACTGAAAAACTGTTTTTT CASSERQGTEKLFF
TRBJ2-7 TRBV6-1 TRBD2 - TGTGCCAGCAGCTCGGGACTAGCGGGAGTCGAGCAGTACTTC CASSSGLAGVEQYF
TRBJ1-2 TRBV5-1 - - TGCGCCAGCAGCTCAAGACAGGATACTAACTATGGCTACACCTTC CASSSRQDTNYGYTF
TRBJ1-4 TRBV5-1 - - TGCGCCAGCAGCTTGGAGCGGGGGACTGCAACTAATGAAAAACTGTTTTTT CASSLERGTATNEKLFF
TRBJ1-2 TRBV30 - - TGTGCCTGGAGTGCCGGGACAACCGAAAACTATGGCTACACCTTC CAWSAGTTENYGYTF
TRBJ2-1 TRBV7-6 TRBD2 - TGTGCCAGCAGCCATTCCGGGGGGTGGGCTAGCGTCGACAATGAGCAGTTCTTC CASSHSGGWASVDNEQFF
TRBJ1-1 TRBV2 - - TGTGCCGGAGGGGACTTCTTGGGTGTGAACACTGAAGCTTTCTTT CAGGDFLGVNTEAFF
TRBJ1-4 TRBV6-1 - few TGTGCCAGCAGTGAACGGTCGGGGGGGTATGCAACTAATGAAAAACTGTTTTTT CASSERSGGYATNEKLFF
TRBJ1-4 TRBV7-8 TRBD1 - TGTGCCAGCAGCTTACAGAGGCGACAGGGGGCGGAAGAAAAACTGTTTTTT CASSLQRRQGAEEKLFF
TRBJ1-1 TRBV28 TRBD1 - TGTGCCAGCAGTCCACCCGGGACAGGGGGGGGGAACACTGAAGCTTTCTTT CASSPPGTGGGNTEAFF
TRBJ2-1 TRBV5-1 TRBD2 - TGCGCCAGCAGCTTGGCTTCTTGGACTAGCGGGGGGGCCAGCAATGAGCAGTTCTTC CASSLASWTSGGASNEQFF
TRBJ2-1 TRBV7-9 - - TGTGCCAGCAGCTTAGAAGTCAATGAGCAGTTCTTC CASSLEVNEQFF
TRBJ2-5 TRBV2 TRBD1 few TGTGCCAGCAATGAAGGCAGGGGGAAGACCCAGTACTTC CASNEGRGKTQYF
TRBJ1-1 TRBV5-6 TRBD1 - TGTGCCAGCTGGTTCGACAATGGACAGGCGGGCGAAGCTTTCTTT CASWFDNGQAGEAFF
TRBJ1-5 TRBV7-8 - once TGTGCCAGCAGCTTAGGACAGTTCCCCAATCAGCCCCAGCATTTT CASSLGQFPNQPQHF
TRBJ2-1 TRBV15 - - TGTGCCACCAGCAGAGATCGAACGGTCAATGAGCAGTTCTTC CATSRDRTVNEQFF
TRBJ1-4 TRBV19 - - TGTGCCAGTAGTTTATCGAGGGATGAAAAACTGTTTTTT CASSLSRDEKLFF
TRBJ2-1 TRBV19 - - TGTGCCAGTAGTATAGAGCTAGGCTACCAACTCCTCAATGAGCAGTTCTTC CASSIELGYQLLNEQFF
TRBJ2-5 TRBV28 TRBD1 - TGTGCCAGCAGTTTACAGGGGGCGGGGGAGACCCAGTACTTC CASSLQGAGETQYF
TRBJ2-1 TRBV6-5 TRBD2 few TGTGCCAGCAGTTACGCTAGCGGGATCCGGAACAATGAGCAGTTCTTC CASSYASGIRNNEQFF
TRBJ2-5 TRBV7-2 - - TGTGCCATCCTCAGCAGGCGGGGTGATTCGCGGGGCGAGACCCAGTACTTC CAILSRRGDSRGETQYF
TRBJ1-4 TRBV11-1 TRBD1 - TGTGCCAGCAGACGCGGGACAGATGAAAAACTGTTTTTT CASRRGTDEKLFF
TRBJ1-2 TRBV20-1 - - TGCAGTGCGGAGGGTCGACATGGCTACACCTTC CSAEGRHGYTF
TRBJ2-6 TRBV27 - - TGTGCCAGCAGGCCTACCCGTGCGGCGGGTCCTGGGGCCAACGTCCTGACTTTC CASRPTRAAGPGANVLTF
TRBJ2-2 TRBV4-2 TRBD1 - TGTGCCAGCAGCCAAGTCGCAGGGGGCGCAGGGACCGGGGAGCTGTTTTTT CASSQVAGGAGTGELFF
TRBJ1-2 TRBV7-2 TRBD1 - TGTGCCAGCAGCCTCAACAGGGGGACAGGGGGCTTTGGCTACACCTTC CASSLNRGTGGFGYTF
TRBJ1-2 TRBV2 - once TGTGCCAGCAGCTCGGACGGTGGGGACACCTTC CASSSDGGDTF
TRBJ2-1 TRBV9 TRBD2 - TGTGCCAGCAGTCCTACTAGCGGGGGGGCCATTTACAATGAGCAGTTCTTC CASSPTSGGAIYNEQFF
TRBJ2-2 TRBV11-3 TRBD1 - TGTGCCAGCAGCTGGGGACAGGGTAGCGGGGAGCTGTTTTTT CASSWGQGSGELFF
TRBJ2-3 TRBV30 TRBD1 - TGTGCCTGGAGGCCCGGGACAGGGGTGGCAGATACGCAGTATTTT CAWRPGTGVADTQYF
TRBJ2-5 TRBV27 - few TGTGCCAGCAGTTGGACAGACGAAGAGACCCAGTACTTC CASSWTDEETQYF
TRBJ2-5 TRBV19 TRBD2 few TGTGCCAGTAGTCTCGGGACTAGCGGGCTCTTGGCGACCCAGTACTTC CASSLGTSGLLATQYF
TRBJ1-2 TRBV7-6 - - TGTGCCAGCAGCCCTAGTTGGGGAGGAAGCTATGGCTACACCTTC CASSPSWGGSYGYTF